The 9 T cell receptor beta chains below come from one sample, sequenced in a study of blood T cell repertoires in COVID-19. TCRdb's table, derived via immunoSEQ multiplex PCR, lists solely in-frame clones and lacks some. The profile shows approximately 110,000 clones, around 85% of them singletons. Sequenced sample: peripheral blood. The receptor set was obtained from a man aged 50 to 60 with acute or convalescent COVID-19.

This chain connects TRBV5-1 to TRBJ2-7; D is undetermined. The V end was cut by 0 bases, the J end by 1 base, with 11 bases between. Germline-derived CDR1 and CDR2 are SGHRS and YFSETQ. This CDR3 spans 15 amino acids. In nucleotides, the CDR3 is TGCGCCAGCAGCTTGGGAGAGCCTGCGTCCTACGAGCAGTACTTC. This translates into CASSLGEPASYEQYF.

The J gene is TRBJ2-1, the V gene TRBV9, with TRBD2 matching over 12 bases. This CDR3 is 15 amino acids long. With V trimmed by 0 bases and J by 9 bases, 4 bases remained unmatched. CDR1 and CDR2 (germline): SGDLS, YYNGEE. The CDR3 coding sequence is TGTGCCAGCAGCGTAGCTCCTAGCGGGGGGGCTGAGCAGTTCTTC. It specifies CASSVAPSGGAEQFF.

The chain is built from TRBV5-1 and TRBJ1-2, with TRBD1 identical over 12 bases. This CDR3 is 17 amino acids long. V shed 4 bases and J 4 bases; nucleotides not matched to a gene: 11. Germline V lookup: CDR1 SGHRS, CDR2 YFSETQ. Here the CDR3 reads CASSPTPGQGAFYGYTF. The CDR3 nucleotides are TGCGCCAGCAGCCCAACCCCGGGACAGGGGGCTTTCTATGGCTACACCTTC. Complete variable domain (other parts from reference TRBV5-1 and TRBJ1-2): KAGVTQTPRYLIKTRGQQVTLSCSPISGHRSVSWYQQTPGQGLQFLFEYFSETQRNKGNFPGRFSGRQFSNSRSEMNVSTLELGDSALYLCASSPTPGQGAFYGYTFGSGTRLTVV.

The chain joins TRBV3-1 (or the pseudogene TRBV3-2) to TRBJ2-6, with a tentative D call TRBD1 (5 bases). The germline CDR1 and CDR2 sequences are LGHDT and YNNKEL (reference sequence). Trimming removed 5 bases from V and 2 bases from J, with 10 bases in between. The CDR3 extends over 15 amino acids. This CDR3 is CASSYGHPGANVLTF. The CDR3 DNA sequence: TGTGCCAGCAGCTATGGACACCCTGGGGCCAACGTCCTGACTTTC.

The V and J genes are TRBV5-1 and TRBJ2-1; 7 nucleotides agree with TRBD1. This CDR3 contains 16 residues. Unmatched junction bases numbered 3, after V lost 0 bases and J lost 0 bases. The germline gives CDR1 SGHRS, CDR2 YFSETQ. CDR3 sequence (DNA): TGCGCCAGCAGCTTGGGGGGACAGTTCTCCTACAATGAGCAGTTCTTC. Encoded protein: CASSLGGQFSYNEQFF.

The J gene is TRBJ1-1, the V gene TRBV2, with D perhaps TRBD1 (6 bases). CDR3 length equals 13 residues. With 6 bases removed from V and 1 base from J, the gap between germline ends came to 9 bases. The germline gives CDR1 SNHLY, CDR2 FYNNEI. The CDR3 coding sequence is TGTGCCAGCAGCAAGGACAGGAACACTGAAGCTTTCTTT. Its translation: CASSKDRNTEAFF.

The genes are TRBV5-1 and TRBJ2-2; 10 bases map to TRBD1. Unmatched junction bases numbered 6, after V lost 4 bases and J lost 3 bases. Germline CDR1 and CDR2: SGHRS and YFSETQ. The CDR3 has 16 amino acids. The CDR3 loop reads CASSHRDRGDTGELFF. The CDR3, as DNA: TGCGCCAGCAGCCACCGGGACAGGGGCGACACCGGGGAGCTGTTTTTT.

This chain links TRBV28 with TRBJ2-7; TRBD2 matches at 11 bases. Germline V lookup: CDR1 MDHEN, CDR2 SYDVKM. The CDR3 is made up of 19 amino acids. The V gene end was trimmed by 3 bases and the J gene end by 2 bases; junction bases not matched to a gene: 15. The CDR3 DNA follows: TGTGCCAGCAGTTTCATCGCTAGCGGGGGGACCCTCCTGACCTACGAGCAGTACTTC. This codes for CASSFIASGGTLLTYEQYF.

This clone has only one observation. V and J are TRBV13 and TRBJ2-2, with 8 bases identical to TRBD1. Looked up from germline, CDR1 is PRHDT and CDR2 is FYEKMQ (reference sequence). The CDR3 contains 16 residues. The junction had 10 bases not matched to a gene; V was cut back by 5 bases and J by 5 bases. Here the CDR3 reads CASSPSQGAGTGELFF. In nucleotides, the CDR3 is TGTGCCAGCAGCCCATCCCAGGGGGCAGGTACCGGGGAGCTGTTTTTT.